These 13 T cell receptor beta chains were all obtained from the same sample, sequenced in a study of shared clonotypes between healthy human individuals. This table comes from immunoSEQ multiplex PCR, and its TCRdb copy is limited to in-frame clones, with some not included. The sample holds about 510,000 clones; less than 85% are singletons and the top ten take 13%. Sequenced: PBMCs. The receptor set was obtained from a woman aged 40 to 50 in good health. Some clones in this sample may be carry-over from other donors' samples.

The rearrangement joins TRBV27 to TRBJ1-1; TRBD1 matches at 10 bases. V gave up 0 bases and J gave up 4 bases; unmatched junction bases: 5. The CDR3 consists of 16 residues. The V gene's germline CDR1 is MNHEY and CDR2 SMNVEV (reference sequence). The CDR3 loop reads CASSLSSGQGVTEAFF. The CDR3 DNA follows: TGTGCCAGCAGTTTATCGAGTGGACAGGGGGTCACTGAAGCTTTCTTT.

The chain couples TRBV6-5 to TRBJ2-1; maybe TRBD2 (5 bases). The CDR3 sequence is 16 residues long. The germline V gene has CDR1 MNHEY and CDR2 SVGAGI. The ends were cut back, 0 bases at V and 2 bases at J, with 11 bases in the middle. This chain's CDR3 is CASSYSYELAYNEQFF. CDR3 nucleotides: TGTGCCAGCAGTTACTCGTACGAACTAGCCTACAATGAGCAGTTCTTC.

For the CDR3, the DNA is TGTGCCAGCAGCTTAGATAGGGGAAGCAATCAGCCCCAGCATTTT. Translation gives CASSLDRGSNQPQHF. The J gene is TRBJ1-5, the V gene TRBV11-2, with TRBD1 as a possible D gene (5 bases). Germline values: CDR1 SGHAT, CDR2 FQNNGV. CDR3 length: 15 residues. V was pared by 0 bases and J by 1 base, with 7 bases between.

This rearrangement joins TRBV7-8 to TRBJ2-7; TRBD2 agrees at 7 bases. Germline V gives CDR1 SGHVS, CDR2 FQNEAQ. The CDR3 is 14 amino acids. The V and J ends lost 5 bases and 6 bases, in that order; junction bases with no gene match: 10. The CDR3 here is CASSRGEGVGEQYF. In DNA, the CDR3 is TGTGCCAGCAGCCGGGGGGAGGGAGTGGGCGAGCAGTACTTC. Combining the CDR3 with reference TRBV7-8 and TRBJ2-7 gives the whole variable domain GAGVSQSPRYKVAKRGQDVALRCDPISGHVSLFWYQQALGQGPEFLTYFQNEAQLDKSGLPSDRFFAERPEGSVSTLKIQRTQQEDSAVYLCASSRGEGVGEQYFGPGTRLTVT.

The chain carries TRBV11-2 and TRBJ2-1; D unclear. Trimming removed 5 bases at V and 0 bases at J, with 5 bases between. Germline V gene lookup returns CDR1 SGHAT and CDR2 FQNNGV. There are 13 residues in the CDR3. CDR3 loop: CASSGNSYNEQFF. The DNA of the CDR3 is TGTGCCAGCAGCGGGAACTCCTACAATGAGCAGTTCTTC.

J is TRBJ2-7 and V is TRBV29-1, with a possible D match to TRBD1 (5 bases). The CDR3 contains 14 residues. From germline, CDR1 is SQVTM and CDR2 ANQGSEA. The V end was cut by 0 bases, the J end by 5 bases, with 14 bases between. CDR3 sequence: CSVEDSPGQNEQYF. The CDR3 region has the DNA TGCAGCGTTGAAGACTCCCCAGGGCAGAACGAGCAGTACTTC.

This chain links TRBV6-5 with TRBJ2-7; D might be TRBD1 (6 bases). In germline, CDR1 is MNHEY, CDR2 SVGAGI. This CDR3 spans 14 amino acids. The V gene lost 5 bases and the J gene lost 2 bases, with 13 bases spanning the gap. DNA of the CDR3: TGTGCCAGCAGTGGGCGACAGGTCCCCTACGAGCAGTACTTC. Translating gives CASSGRQVPYEQYF.

The chain recombines TRBV28 with TRBJ1-2, with 7 bases that match TRBD1. Germline V gives CDR1 MDHEN, CDR2 SYDVKM. V was pared by 6 bases and J by 4 bases, with 5 bases of the junction left unmatched. This CDR3 comprises 13 residues. CDR3 sequence (DNA): TGTGCCAGCAGACCGGGACAGAGCTATGGCTACACCTTC. This gives the protein CASRPGQSYGYTF.

The chain joins TRBV10-3 to TRBJ1-1, with 7 positions matching TRBD1. The CDR3 length is 15 residues. From germline, CDR1 is ENHRY and CDR2 SYGVKD. V was clipped by 1 base and J by 4 bases; unmatched bases: 6. The CDR3 spells CAISELMTGTTEAFF. In DNA, the CDR3 is TGTGCCATCAGTGAGTTGATGACAGGGACCACTGAAGCTTTCTTT.

This clone was counted a few times. The J gene is TRBJ1-2, the V gene TRBV11-2; no reliable D call. Germline lookup yields CDR1 SGHAT and CDR2 FQNNGV. V lost 0 bases to trimming and J lost 2 bases, with 13 bases between them. The CDR3 loop spans 16 amino acids. The CDR3 here is CASSLDYEGTNYGYTF. The CDR3 nucleotides are TGTGCCAGCAGCTTAGATTATGAGGGTACGAACTATGGCTACACCTTC.

This clone was detected only a few times. The rearrangement joins TRBV5-1 to TRBJ1-1; maybe TRBD1 (6 bases). CDR3 length: 16 amino acids. V was cut by 5 bases and J by 1 base, with 18 bases left in between. Germline CDR1 reads SGHRS; CDR2 reads YFSETQ. CDR3: CASSHDGRTANTEAFF. The CDR3 DNA reads as TGCGCCAGCAGTCACGACGGTAGGACAGCGAACACTGAAGCTTTCTTT.

The chain uses TRBV5-1 and TRBJ1-1; TRBD1 is a possible D gene (5 bases). V lost 5 bases, J lost 2 bases, and 13 bases lay in between. Germline assignment: CDR1 SGHRS and CDR2 YFSETQ. This CDR3 contains 14 residues. CDR3 DNA sequence: TGCGCCAGCAGTCGCGGGGCAGGAAACACTGAAGCTTTCTTT. It encodes CASSRGAGNTEAFF. The whole variable domain, filled in from reference TRBV5-1 and TRBJ1-1, reads KAGVTQTPRYLIKTRGQQVTLSCSPISGHRSVSWYQQTPGQGLQFLFEYFSETQRNKGNFPGRFSGRQFSNSRSEMNVSTLELGDSALYLCASSRGAGNTEAFFGQGTRLTVV.

The chain employs TRBV6-5 and TRBJ1-1; the D gene is possibly TRBD1 (6 bases). CDR3 length equals 13 residues. Trimming cost V 5 bases and J 4 bases, with 11 bases left between them. The germline CDR1 and CDR2 sequences are MNHEY and SVGAGI. This CDR3 reads CASSRGVSTEAFF. The CDR3 coding sequence is TGTGCCAGCAGTAGGGGGGTCAGCACTGAAGCTTTCTTT.